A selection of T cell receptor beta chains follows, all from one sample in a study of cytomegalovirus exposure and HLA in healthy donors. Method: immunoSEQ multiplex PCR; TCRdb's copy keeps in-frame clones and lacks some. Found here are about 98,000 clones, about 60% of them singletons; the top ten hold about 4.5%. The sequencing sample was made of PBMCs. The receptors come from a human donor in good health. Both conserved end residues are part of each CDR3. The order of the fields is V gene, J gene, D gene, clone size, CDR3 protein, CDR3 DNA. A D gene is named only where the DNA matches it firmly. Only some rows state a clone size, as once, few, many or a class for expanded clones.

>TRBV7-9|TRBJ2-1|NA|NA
CASSPSGDYNEQFF
TGTGCCAGCAGCCCCTCGGGGGACTACAATGAGCAGTTCTTC
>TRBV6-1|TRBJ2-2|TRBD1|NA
CASRGTGRNTGELFF
TGTGCCAGCAGGGGGACAGGGAGGAACACCGGGGAGCTGTTTTTT
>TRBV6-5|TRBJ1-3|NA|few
CASSYLFENTIYF
TGTGCCAGCAGTTACCTATTCGAAAACACCATATATTTT
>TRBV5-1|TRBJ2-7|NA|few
CASSLVMNRVRPYEQYF
TGCGCCAGCAGCTTGGTGATGAACAGGGTGAGACCCTACGAGCAGTACTTC
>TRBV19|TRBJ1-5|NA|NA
CASSTYGSRGNQPQHF
TGTGCCAGTAGTACCTACGGGTCCCGAGGCAATCAGCCCCAGCATTTT
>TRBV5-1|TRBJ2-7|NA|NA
CASSLQGRNYEQYF
TGCGCCAGCAGCCTTCAGGGCCGGAACTACGAGCAGTACTTC
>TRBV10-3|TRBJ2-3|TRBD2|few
CAISESKGGGDTQYF
TGTGCCATCAGTGAGTCGAAAGGCGGGGGAGATACGCAGTATTTT
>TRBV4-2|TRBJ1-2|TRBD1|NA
CASSQDHRGGYTF
TGTGCCAGCAGCCAGGACCACAGGGGTGGCTACACCTTC
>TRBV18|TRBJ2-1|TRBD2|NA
CASSLDRVRLAPHEQFF
TGTGCCAGCTCCCTCGATCGGGTGAGACTAGCCCCTCATGAGCAGTTCTTC
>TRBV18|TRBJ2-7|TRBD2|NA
CASSPVGASGSYEQYF
TGTGCCAGCTCACCGGTTGGGGCTAGCGGCTCCTACGAGCAGTACTTC
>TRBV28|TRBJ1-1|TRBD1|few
CASSFGTGQNTEAFF
TGTGCCAGCAGTTTTGGGACAGGGCAAAACACTGAAGCTTTCTTT
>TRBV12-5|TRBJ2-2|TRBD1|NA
CASGPGTVNTGELFF
TGTGCTAGTGGACCCGGGACAGTAAACACCGGGGAGCTGTTTTTT
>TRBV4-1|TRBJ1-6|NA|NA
CASSQDPRNNSPLHF
TGCGCCAGCAGCCAAGATCCGCGGAATAATTCACCCCTCCACTTT
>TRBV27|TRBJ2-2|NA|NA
CATRLGASANTGELFF
TGTGCCACCCGCCTTGGAGCGTCCGCGAACACCGGGGAGCTGTTTTTT
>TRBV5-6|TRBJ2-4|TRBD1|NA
CASSLMDRGKNIQYF
TGTGCCAGCAGCTTGATGGACAGGGGCAAAAACATTCAGTACTTC
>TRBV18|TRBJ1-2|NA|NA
CASSHRDITNYGYTF
TGTGCCAGCTCACACCGGGACATTACTAACTATGGCTACACCTTC
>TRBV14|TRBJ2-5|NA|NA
CASSQGDRGIETQYF
TGTGCCAGCAGCCAAGGAGATCGGGGGATAGAGACCCAGTACTTC
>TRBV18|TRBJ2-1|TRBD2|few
CASSHTSGRADEQFF
TGTGCCAGCTCACATACTAGCGGGAGGGCCGATGAGCAGTTCTTC
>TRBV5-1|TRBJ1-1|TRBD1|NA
CASSEGQGNTEAFF
TGCGCCAGCAGCGAAGGACAGGGGAACACTGAAGCTTTCTTT
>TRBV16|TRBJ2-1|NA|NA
CASSQGVTGSNEQFF
TGTGCCAGCAGCCAGGGTGTAACAGGGAGCAATGAGCAGTTCTTC
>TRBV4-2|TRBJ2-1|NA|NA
CASSQDKGSGASGSVYNEQFF
TGTGCCAGCAGCCAAGATAAAGGGTCGGGGGCTAGCGGTTCGGTTTACAATGAGCAGTTCTTC
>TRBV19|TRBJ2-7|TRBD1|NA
CASSIRTGYGYEQYF
TGTGCCAGTAGTATTCGGACAGGGTACGGGTACGAGCAGTACTTC
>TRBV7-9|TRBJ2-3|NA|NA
CASSLVEADTQYF
TGTGCCAGCAGCTTAGTCGAAGCGGATACGCAGTATTTT
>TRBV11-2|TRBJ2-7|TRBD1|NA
CASSTSTGEISYEQYF
TGTGCCAGCAGCACCTCGACAGGGGAAATCTCCTACGAGCAGTACTTC
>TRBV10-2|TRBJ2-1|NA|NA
CASSDRTRGTSYNEQFF
TGCGCCAGCAGTGACCGTACCCGAGGAACCTCCTACAATGAGCAGTTCTTC
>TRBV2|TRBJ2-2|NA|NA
CASRGGLNTGELFF
TGTGCCAGCAGGGGGGGTTTGAACACCGGGGAGCTGTTTTTT
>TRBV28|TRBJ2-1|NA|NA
CASSFLDSYNEQFF
TGTGCCAGCAGTTTTTTGGACAGTTACAATGAGCAGTTCTTC
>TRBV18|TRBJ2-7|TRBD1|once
CASSPGTGLPYYEQYF
TGTGCCAGCTCACCAGGGACAGGGCTCCCCTACTACGAGCAGTACTTC
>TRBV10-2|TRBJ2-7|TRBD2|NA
CASSELAGGVEQYF
TGCGCCAGCAGTGAACTAGCGGGAGGGGTTGAGCAGTACTTC
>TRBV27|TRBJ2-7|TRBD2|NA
CASSRGTSGTYEQYF
TGTGCCAGCAGTAGAGGGACTAGCGGGACCTACGAGCAGTACTTC
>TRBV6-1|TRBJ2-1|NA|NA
CASGEAPQQFF
TGTGCCAGCGGTGAAGCCCCTCAGCAGTTCTTC
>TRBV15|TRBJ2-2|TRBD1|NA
CATSSGTGDTGELFF
TGTGCCACCAGCTCCGGGACAGGGGACACCGGGGAGCTGTTTTTT
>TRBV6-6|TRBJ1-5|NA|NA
CASTPVGEDNQPQHF
TGTGCCAGCACCCCTGTAGGGGAAGACAATCAGCCCCAGCATTTT
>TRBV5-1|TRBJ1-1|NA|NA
CASSSSFNTEAFF
TGCGCCAGCAGCTCGTCGTTTAACACTGAAGCTTTCTTT
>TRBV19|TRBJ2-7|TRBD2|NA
CASSLIAGKNYEQYF
TGTGCCAGTAGTCTAATAGCGGGGAAAAACTACGAGCAGTACTTC
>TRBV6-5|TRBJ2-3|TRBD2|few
CASSLLAAETDTQYF
TGTGCCAGCAGTCTACTAGCGGCTGAAACAGATACGCAGTATTTT
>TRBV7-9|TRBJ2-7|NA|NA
CASSKSPLVFHEQYF
TGTGCCAGCAGCAAAAGCCCTCTAGTCTTCCACGAGCAGTACTTC
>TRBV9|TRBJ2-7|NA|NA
CASSAVTRVESYEQYF
TGTGCCAGCAGCGCCGTCACGCGGGTGGAATCCTACGAGCAGTACTTC
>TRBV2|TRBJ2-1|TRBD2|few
CASTSSGNNEQFF
TGTGCCAGCACGAGTAGCGGGAACAATGAGCAGTTCTTC
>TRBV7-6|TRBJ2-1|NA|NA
CASSPPGTSEQFF
TGTGCCAGCAGCCCCCCCGGGACTTCTGAGCAGTTCTTC
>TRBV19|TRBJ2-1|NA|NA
CASSIGFSLYNEQFF
TGTGCCAGTAGTATTGGCTTTTCTCTCTACAATGAGCAGTTCTTC
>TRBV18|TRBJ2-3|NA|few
CASAPGEADTQYF
TGTGCCAGCGCGCCCGGGGAGGCAGATACGCAGTATTTT
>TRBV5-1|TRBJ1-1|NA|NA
CASRDTMNTEAFF
TGCGCCAGCAGGGACACCATGAACACTGAAGCTTTCTTT
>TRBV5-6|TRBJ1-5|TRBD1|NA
CASSHGQGFNQPQHF
TGTGCCAGCAGCCACGGACAGGGGTTCAATCAGCCCCAGCATTTT
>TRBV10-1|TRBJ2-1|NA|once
CASSETGGDEQFF
TGCGCCAGCAGTGAGACAGGGGGGGACGAGCAGTTCTTC
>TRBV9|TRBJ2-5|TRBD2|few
CASSVDLAGGIQETQYF
TGTGCCAGCAGCGTAGACCTAGCGGGAGGGATACAAGAGACCCAGTACTTC
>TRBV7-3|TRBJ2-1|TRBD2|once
CASSLTTGTNGRASDEQFF
TGTGCCAGCAGCCTAACCACCGGGACTAACGGGAGGGCCTCTGATGAGCAGTTCTTC
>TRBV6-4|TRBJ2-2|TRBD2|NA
CASSDSVSGTNTGELFF
TGTGCCAGCAGTGACTCAGTTAGCGGGACAAACACCGGGGAGCTGTTTTTT
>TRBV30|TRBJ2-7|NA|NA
CAWSVWGPSAYEQYF
TGTGCCTGGAGTGTGTGGGGGCCATCAGCCTACGAGCAGTACTTC
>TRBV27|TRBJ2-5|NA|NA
CASSFGGETQYF
TGTGCCAGCAGTTTTGGCGGAGAGACCCAGTACTTC